Below are 19 T cell receptor beta chains sequenced from a single sample in a study of human T cells and chemical hapten exposure. Time point in this sample: patch test 1, 2 weeks after DPC sensitization. The treatment: therapeutic diphenylcyclopropenone sensitization with weekly scalp DPC. TCRdb itself ran the RACE reads through MiXCR, one entry per CDR3 protein. The sample yields approximately 79,000 distinct CDR3 sequences, under 13% seen once. Sequenced here: whole blood, sampled in connection with sensitization to the hapten diphenylcyclopropenone (DPC). The receptor source for this set is a woman between 45 and 65 years old with alopecia areata. Some clones in this sample may be carry-over from other donors' samples.

On this clonotype itself: At one boundary the junction diverges from the germline segment, which might be a read error. V is TRBV20-1 and J is TRBJ2-6; D may be TRBD1 (6 bases). The germline gives CDR1 DFQATT, CDR2 SNEGSKA (reference sequence). This CDR3 has 16 residues. In DNA, the CDR3 is TGCAGTGCACCCAGGGGTTCCAACTCTCGGGCCAACGTCCTGACTTTC. Residues: CSAPRGSNSRANVLTF.

This clonotype qualifies as medium-sized. This rearrangement joins TRBV29-1 to TRBJ1-2, with D unclear. The CDR3 extends over 10 amino acids. The germline gives CDR1 SQVTM, CDR2 ANQGSEA. The V and J ends lost 3 bases and 7 bases respectively, with 6 bases between them. CDR3: CSVEESGYTF. The CDR3 bases are TGCAGCGTTGAGGAAAGTGGCTACACCTTC.

This clonotype was picked up many times. The chain's CDR3 is CASSLDSGRTNTGELFF. The CDR3 DNA sequence: TGTGCCAGCAGCTTAGATTCGGGCAGGACAAACACCGGGGAGCTGTTTTTT. The chain recombines TRBV11-2 with TRBJ2-2; a possible D gene is TRBD1 (5 bases). Trimming took off 0 bases at V and 2 bases at J, with 13 bases between the two ends. The CDR3 covers 17 residues. Germline values: CDR1 SGHAT, CDR2 FQNNGV.

The rearrangement links TRBV6-5 to TRBJ2-4, with a tentative D call TRBD1 (6 bases). CDR1 is MNHEY, CDR2 SVGAGI, per germline. Trimming left V 0 bases short and J 0 bases short, with 9 bases between. This CDR3 has 16 amino acids. CDR3 amino acids: CASSYSPTGAKNIQYF. CDR3 bases: TGTGCCAGCAGTTACTCCCCGACAGGAGCCAAAAACATTCAGTACTTC.

This clonotype was seen repeatedly, ten times or more. This chain links TRBV7-2 with TRBJ2-1; 10 nucleotides agree with TRBD2. CDR3 length: 15 amino acids. CDR1 and CDR2 from the germline V gene are SGHTA and FQGNSA. V was pared by 1 base and J by 15 bases, with 12 bases of the junction left unmatched. CDR3 coding DNA: TGTGCCAGCAGCTTAGAGCCGCCTAGCGGGAGTTTGACGTTCTTC. It codes for CASSLEPPSGSLTFF.

This clonotype was observed a handful of times. The CDR3 nucleotides are TGCAGCGTTGATTCTCCGGGACTATACTACAATGAGCAGTTCTTC. Its protein product is CSVDSPGLYYNEQFF. The J gene is TRBJ2-1, the V gene TRBV29-1, with 7 bases fitting TRBD2. In germline, CDR1 is SQVTM, CDR2 ANQGSEA. V shed 3 bases and J 3 bases; nucleotides not matched to a gene: 8. CDR3 length equals 15 residues.

This rearrangement joins TRBV27 to TRBJ2-5, with TRBD1 matching over 7 bases. The CDR3 contains 15 residues. J gave up 2 bases and V 5 bases, and 8 bases lay outside the gene matches. Germline CDR1 is MNHEY and CDR2 is SMNVEV (reference sequence). The CDR3 reads CASSPSWDRQETQYF. As DNA, the CDR3 is TGTGCCAGCAGTCCATCCTGGGACAGACAAGAGACCCAGTACTTC.

This clonotype turned up a few times. This chain links TRBV21-1 with TRBJ2-7. TRBV21-1 is designated a pseudogene. This CDR3 region has 12 residues. CDR3 in amino acids: CAPAGCGDEQYF. CDR3 sequence (DNA): TGTGCCCCAGCAGGCTGCGGAGACGAGCAGTACTTC.

The gene calls are TRBV27 and TRBJ1-1; 7 bases fit TRBD1. Germline loops: CDR1 MNHEY, CDR2 SMNVEV (reference sequence). This CDR3 comprises 13 residues. V shed 4 bases, J shed 1 base, and the junction held 0 bases outside the gene matches. The CDR3 reads CASSWDRNTEAFF. In DNA, the CDR3 is TGTGCCAGCAGTTGGGACAGGAACACTGAAGCTTTCTTT.

This clonotype was counted a few times. This chain connects TRBV6-6 to TRBJ2-7, with 7 bases matching TRBD1. Trimming took 5 bases from V and 1 from J; bases not matched to a gene: 5. CDR1 MNHNY and CDR2 SVGAGI come from the germline V gene (reference sequence). The CDR3 has 14 residues. CDR3 sequence: CASSNPGQSYEQYF. CDR3 nucleotides: TGTGCCAGCAGTAACCCGGGACAGTCCTACGAGCAGTACTTC.

The table lists this clonotype with a few counts. The chain carries TRBV12-3 or TRBV12-4 and TRBJ2-7, with TRBD1 identical over 10 bases. The CDR3 totals 18 residues. Unmatched junction bases numbered 15, after V lost 3 bases and J lost 4 bases. DNA of the CDR3: TGTGCCAGCAGTTTTCAGATCGGACAGGGGGGGAATATTTACGAGCAGTACTTC. Translation: CASSFQIGQGGNIYEQYF.

In its sample, this clonotype was seen many times. This chain connects TRBV6-1 to TRBJ1-2; no definite D call. This CDR3 is 10 amino acids long. V lost 8 bases to trimming and J lost 7 bases, with 8 bases between them. Germline V gene data show CDR1 as MNHNS and CDR2 as SASEGT. DNA for the CDR3: TGTGCCAGCTCCTTCTCTGGCTACACCTTC. It specifies CASSFSGYTF.

A remark on this clonotype: Possible read error: a much larger clone is one base away. V gene TRBV12-3 or TRBV12-4 combines with J gene TRBJ1-1; D is undetermined. The CDR3 contains 12 residues. CDR3 protein: CASSLGETEASF. The DNA of the CDR3 is TGTGCCAGCAGTTTAGGGGAGACTGAAGCTTCCTTT.

This rearrangement joins TRBV18 to TRBJ2-2, with 7 bases matching TRBD2. There are 16 residues in the CDR3. J gave up 0 bases and V 1 base, and 2 bases lay outside the gene matches. Germline assignment: CDR1 KGHSH and CDR2 LQKENI. The chain's CDR3 is CASSPLLAANTGELFF. CDR3 nucleotide sequence: TGTGCCAGCTCACCACTCCTAGCGGCGAACACCGGGGAGCTGTTTTTT.

This chain uses TRBV9 with TRBJ2-7, with D possibly being TRBD1 or TRBD2 (5 bases each). The germline CDR1 and CDR2 sequences are SGDLS and YYNGEE. The V end was cut by 1 base, the J end by 6 bases, with 11 bases between. The CDR3 is 13 amino acids. The DNA of the CDR3 is TGTGCCAGCAGCGTAAGTCAGGGACGCGAGCAGTACTTC. Encoded protein: CASSVSQGREQYF.

A note on this clonotype: One base away lies a much larger clone, so this may be a sequencing read error. Here the CDR3 omits its conserved ending phenylalanine or tryptophan, so a read error is the likely source. V usage is TRBV28 and J usage is TRBJ1-1; D is unresolved. Germline loops: CDR1 MDHEN, CDR2 SYDVKM. Trimming shortened V by 8 bases and J by 0 bases, and 4 bases separated the two germline ends. The CDR3 sequence is 11 residues long. The CDR3 sequence is CASVLNTEAFL. The CDR3 nucleotides are TGTGCCAGCGTATTGAACACTGAAGCTTTCTTA.

This clonotype was found many times. The chain employs TRBV9 and TRBJ1-3; the D gene is possibly TRBD1 (5 bases). CDR1 and CDR2 from the germline V gene are SGDLS and YYNGEE. The CDR3 totals 13 residues. V dropped 7 bases and J dropped 7 bases, with 15 bases sitting between them. CDR3 nucleotides: TGTGCCAGCGTCGGAGGGACCCCGAACACCATATATTTT. Protein: CASVGGTPNTIYF.

There are a few counts of this clonotype. This chain uses TRBV7-9 with TRBJ1-2; D perhaps matches TRBD1 (6 bases). The germline V and J ends were trimmed by 4 bases and 2 bases, with 8 bases remaining between them. CDR3 length equals 13 residues. Germline V CDR1 and CDR2: SEHNR, FQNEAQ (reference sequence). The CDR3 is CASSWTENYGYTF. DNA for the CDR3: TGTGCCAGCAGCTGGACAGAAAACTATGGCTACACCTTC.

V gene TRBV7-9 combines with J gene TRBJ2-7; tentatively, D is TRBD1 (6 bases). V was clipped by 2 bases and J by 2 bases, with 16 bases between them. CDR1 is SEHNR, CDR2 FQNEAQ, per germline (reference sequence). The CDR3 runs 16 residues. DNA of the CDR3: TGTGCCAGCAGCTTATTGGAACAGGGTCCCCCCTACGAGCAGTACTTC. It is translated as CASSLLEQGPPYEQYF.